One sample yielded the 7 T cell receptor beta chains listed below, sequenced in a study of T cells in Graves' hyperthyroidism and ophthalmopathy. There were TCR beta CDR3 regions amplified from RNA transcripts. The HTBI primer set drove a first-round RT-PCR of the TCR CDR3. TCRdb redid the calling of the multiplex PCR reads with MiXCR, one entry per CDR3 protein. The data show about 560,000 distinct CDR3 sequences, roughly 17% seen once. Sequences were obtained from blood. All receptors derive from a woman aged 18-30 years with Graves' hyperthyroidism.

This clonotype was counted only a few times. The V call is TRBV27, the J call TRBJ2-1; 15 bases line up with TRBD2. The germline V gene encodes CDR1 MNHEY and CDR2 SMNVEV (reference sequence). Losses at the gene ends were 7 bases for V and 3 bases for J; bases not matched to a gene: 7. This CDR3 region has 17 residues. In DNA, the CDR3 is TGTGCCAGCACCCCGGGACTAGCGGGAGGAGACTACAATGAGCAGTTCTTC. This translates into CASTPGLAGGDYNEQFF.

This clonotype was seen ten or more times. The chain combines TRBV15 with TRBJ1-4; D not certain. CDR3 size: 16 residues. Trimming removed 0 bases at V and 4 bases at J, with 12 bases between. The germline gives CDR1 LNHNV, CDR2 YYDKDF (reference sequence). The CDR3 here is CATSRDIAGGNEKLFF. In DNA, the CDR3 is TGTGCCACCAGCAGAGATATCGCAGGTGGTAATGAAAAACTGTTTTTT. The whole variable domain, filled in from reference TRBV15 and TRBJ1-4, reads DAMVIQNPRYQVTQFGKPVTLSCSQTLNHNVMYWYQQKSSQAPKLLFHYYDKDFNNEADTPDNFQSRRPNTSFCFLDIRSPGLGDTAMYLCATSRDIAGGNEKLFFGSGTQLSVL.

A few counts support this clonotype. This chain connects TRBV24-1 to TRBJ1-2, with D possibly matching TRBD1 (5 bases). This CDR3 spans 15 amino acids. Germline-derived CDR1 and CDR2 are KGHDR and SFDVKD. V lost 7 bases, J lost 4 bases, and 18 bases lay in between. CDR3 nucleotide sequence: TGTGCCACCAGCGCTTACAAGGGGCGGTTCTATGGCTACACCTTC. It codes for CATSAYKGRFYGYTF.

This clonotype appeared a few times. The chain links TRBV7-3 to TRBJ1-1; D unclear. Between the trimmed V and J ends, which lost 2 bases and 0 bases, there was a span of 4 bases. CDR1 and CDR2 from the germline V gene are SGHTA and FQGTGA. This CDR3 is built from 13 residues. This CDR3 is CASSLHMNTEAFF. In DNA form, the CDR3 reads TGTGCCAGCAGCTTACACATGAACACTGAAGCTTTCTTT.

This clonotype was picked up many times. The chain has TRBV28 and TRBJ1-2; no clear D gene. The germline gives CDR1 MDHEN, CDR2 SYDVKM. Between the trimmed V and J ends, which lost 1 base and 2 bases, there was a span of 11 bases. The CDR3 sequence is 15 residues long. CDR3 nucleotides: TGTGCCAGCAGTTTATACTTGGCAACGAACTATGGCTACACCTTC. It is translated as CASSLYLATNYGYTF.

This chain links TRBV4-3 with TRBJ1-1, with D uncertain. Looked up from germline, CDR1 is LGHNA and CDR2 is YSLEER. Trimming took off 4 bases at V and 3 bases at J, with 18 bases between the two ends. The CDR3 length is 16 residues. CDR3 region: CASSLIGRGLHTEAFF. The CDR3, as DNA: TGCGCCAGCAGCCTAATAGGGCGGGGATTACACACTGAAGCTTTCTTT.

For this clonotype: A much larger clonotype is one base distant, so this may be a read error. J is TRBJ2-3 and V is TRBV6-2 or TRBV6-3; TRBD2 matches 10 bases. The CDR3 has 16 amino acids. CDR1 and CDR2 from the germline V gene are MNHEY and SVGEGT. The DNA of the CDR3 is TGTGCCAGCAGCTGGGGGACTAGCGTAAGCACAGATACGCGGTATTTT. It yields the protein CASSWGTSVSTDTRYF.